This paragraph reports one TCR beta chain. Its antigen remains unknown. The record originates from a study of cytomegalovirus exposure and HLA in healthy donors. Study results and caveats: Most TCR beta V segments were productive about 87% or about 30% of the time in an earlier analysis. High specificity and sensitivity for cytomegalovirus status were reported for the classifier.

Amplification used 60 Vbeta primers and 13 Jbeta primers. Using immunoSEQ multiplex PCR, the repertoire was profiled, and TCRdb retains in-frame clones only, with some absent. The sample carries 130,000 or so clones, over 75% recorded once. Donors were ostensibly healthy at sampling, although undocumented immune exposures were probable. CDR1 LNHDA and CDR2 SQIVND come from the germline V gene (reference sequence). This CDR3 comprises 15 residues. Trimming removed 10 bases from V and 0 bases from J, with 19 bases in between. This clonotype was sampled from a man between 40 and 49 years old in good health and CMV-seronegative. The rearrangement joins TRBV19 to TRBJ2-7; maybe TRBD2 (5 bases). The sequenced sample was PBMCs. DNA for the CDR3: TGTGCCACCACCGCCGCCGGGGTGAGCTCCTACGAGCAGTACTTC. This codes for CATTAAGVSSYEQYF.